These 12 T cell receptor beta chains were sequenced from one sample in a study of immune heterogeneity within non-small cell lung tumors. The TCR beta CDR3 region was amplified by multiplex PCR employing 32 V and 13 J primers. TCRdb reprocessed the multiplex PCR reads via MiXCR and lists one record per CDR3 protein. The data hold roughly 14,000 distinct CDR3 sequences, with under 30% observed a single time. The template for each sample was around 600 ng of genomic DNA, which had been extracted from bulk tumor tissue. Primary tumors were biopsied several times each, far apart, intraoperatively. Samples came from untreated patients having curative surgery for newly diagnosed non-small cell lung cancer. The sample was lung tumor tissue. Source of these receptors: a man aged 40-49 years with non-small cell lung cancer.

With regard to this clonotype: This could be a read error, since a much larger clone is one nucleotide away. This chain uses TRBV12-3 or TRBV12-4 with TRBJ1-1; the D gene is possibly TRBD1 (5 bases). The CDR3 spans 13 residues. The CDR3 DNA reads as TGTGCCAGCAGTTCCCTCCTGGACACTGAATCTTTCTTT. It translates to CASSSLLDTESFF.

This clonotype occurred once. The chain combines TRBV7-8 with TRBJ2-5; D uncertain. Germline V gene sequence: CDR1 SGHVS, CDR2 FQNEAQ. The CDR3 contains 14 residues. V lost 2 bases and J 3 bases, leaving 10 bases between the germline ends. This CDR3 reads CASSLRPWEETQYF. As DNA, the CDR3 is TGTGCCAGCAGCTTACGGCCATGGGAAGAGACCCAGTACTTC.

The V call is TRBV7-9, the J call TRBJ1-2; D gene uncertain. CDR1 is SEHNR, CDR2 FQNEAQ, per germline (reference sequence). The V gene lost 1 base and the J gene lost 4 bases, with 7 bases spanning the gap. This CDR3 comprises 13 residues. This chain's CDR3 is CASSLGEGYGYTF. The DNA of the CDR3 is TGTGCCAGCAGCTTAGGGGAAGGCTATGGCTACACCTTC.

This rearrangement joins TRBV5-8 to TRBJ1-2; 10 bases are shared with TRBD1. Per germline, CDR1 SGHTS and CDR2 YDEGEE. The CDR3 has 16 residues. After removal of 2 bases from V and 5 bases from J, the junction contained 9 bases not matched to a gene. The CDR3 coding sequence is TGTGCCAGCAGCTTTTACTATCCGGGACAGGGGTATGGCTACACCTTC. This gives the protein CASSFYYPGQGYGYTF.

Comments on this clonotype: A read error may explain this, as a much larger clone is one base away. The chain couples TRBV7-9 to TRBJ2-1, with 14 bases lining up with TRBD2. Germline loops: CDR1 SEHNR, CDR2 FQNEAQ (reference sequence). Trimming cost V 4 bases and J 0 bases; bases outside gene matches: 2. The CDR3 runs 17 residues. CDR3 DNA: TGTGCCAGCAGCTCCGGACTAGCGGGAGGCTCCTACAATGAGCAGTTCTTC. Its translation: CASSSGLAGGSYNEQFF.

The rearrangement links TRBV5-1 to TRBJ1-1; no reliable D call. The germline V and J ends were trimmed by 0 bases and 1 base, with 7 bases remaining between them. This CDR3 spans 14 amino acids. Germline values: CDR1 SGHRS, CDR2 YFSETQ. As DNA, the CDR3 is TGCGCCAGCAGCTTGGAACGGACGAACACTGAAGCTTTCTTT. Translation gives CASSLERTNTEAFF.

In the case of this clonotype: A clone one base away is much larger, so this may be a read error. The chain is built from TRBV9 and TRBJ1-2; unclear D gene. In germline, CDR1 is SGDLS, CDR2 YYNGEE. This CDR3 spans 14 amino acids. The CDR3 coding sequence is TGTGCCAGAAGCGTAGGCCAGGAGGACTATGGCTACACCTTC. Protein product: CARSVGQEDYGYTF.

This clonotype has at least ten counts. The chain joins TRBV5-1 to TRBJ1-4, with TRBD1 matching 8 bases. This CDR3 has 15 amino acids. The V and J ends lost 0 bases and 7 bases, in that order; junction bases with no gene match: 5. CDR1 SGHRS and CDR2 YFSETQ come from the germline V gene. The CDR3 bases are TGCGCCAGCAGCTTGGGATCCAGGGGGCGTGAAAAACTGTTTTTT. This codes for CASSLGSRGREKLFF.

This chain links TRBV7-6 with TRBJ2-1; 7 bases line up with TRBD2. This CDR3 has 14 amino acids. Germline assignment: CDR1 SGHVS and CDR2 FNYEAQ. After removal of 5 bases from V and 7 bases from J, the junction contained 8 bases not matched to a gene. The CDR3 bases are TGTGCCAGCAGCCCCTGGGAGGGAGATAATGAGCAGTTCTTC. It encodes CASSPWEGDNEQFF.

About this clonotype itself: A clone one base away is much larger, so this may be a read error. The CDR3 carries no conserved terminal phenylalanine or tryptophan, so it likely arises from a read error. This rearrangement joins TRBV18 to TRBJ2-2; TRBD2 matches at 7 bases. This CDR3 has 15 amino acids. CDR1 and CDR2 (germline): KGHSH, LQKENI. Trimming cost V 3 bases and J 4 bases; bases outside gene matches: 5. This CDR3 reads CASSPSGGITGELFL. The DNA for the CDR3 is TGTGCCAGCTCACCGTCGGGAGGAATCACCGGGGAGCTGTTTCTT.

Details on this clonotype: The CDR3 end shows no conserved phenylalanine or tryptophan, and so a read error is likely. This chain joins TRBV6-1 and TRBJ1-2; TRBD1 agrees at 9 bases. CDR1 and CDR2 from the germline V gene are MNHNS and SASEGT. CDR3 size: 14 residues. Germline trimming cut 7 bases from V and 5 bases from J; bases unmatched to any gene: 8. The CDR3 DNA follows: TGTGCCAGCAACATGGGACAGGGCTTTTATGGCTACACCCTC. Encoded protein: CASNMGQGFYGYTL.

The chain carries TRBV6-1 and TRBJ2-7; 11 bases align to TRBD1. The CDR3 sequence is 16 residues long. CDR1 is MNHNS and CDR2 is SASEGT in the germline V gene. With V trimmed by 5 bases and J by 13 bases, 19 bases remained unmatched. The CDR3 coding sequence is TGTGCCAGCAGTAATTCCGGGACAGGGGGATCCTACGATCATTACTTC. Translating gives CASSNSGTGGSYDHYF.